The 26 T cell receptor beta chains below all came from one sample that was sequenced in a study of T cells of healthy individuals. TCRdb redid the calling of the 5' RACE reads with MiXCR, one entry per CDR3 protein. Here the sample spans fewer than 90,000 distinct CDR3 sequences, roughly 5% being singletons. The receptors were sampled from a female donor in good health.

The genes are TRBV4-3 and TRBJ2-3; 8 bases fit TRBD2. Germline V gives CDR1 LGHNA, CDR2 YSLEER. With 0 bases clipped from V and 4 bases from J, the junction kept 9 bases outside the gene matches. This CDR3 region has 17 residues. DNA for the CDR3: TGCGCCAGCAGCCAAGATAGGAGGCGGGAGGCTCCAGATACGCAGTATTTT. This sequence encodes CASSQDRRREAPDTQYF.

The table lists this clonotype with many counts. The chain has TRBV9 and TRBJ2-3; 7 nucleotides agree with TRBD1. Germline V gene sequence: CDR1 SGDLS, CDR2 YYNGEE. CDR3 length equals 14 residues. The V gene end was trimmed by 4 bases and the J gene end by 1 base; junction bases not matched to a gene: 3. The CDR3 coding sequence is TGTGCCAGCAGCCGACAGGGTGGCACAGATACGCAGTATTTT. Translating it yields CASSRQGGTDTQYF.

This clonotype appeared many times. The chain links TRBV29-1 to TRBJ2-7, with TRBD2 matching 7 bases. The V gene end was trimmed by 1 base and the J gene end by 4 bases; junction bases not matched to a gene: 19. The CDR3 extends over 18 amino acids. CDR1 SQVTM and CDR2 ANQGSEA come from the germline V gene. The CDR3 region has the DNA TGCAGCGTTGAAGTACGGCAGGTGAAGCGGGATCAGGCGTACGAGCAGTACTTC. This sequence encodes CSVEVRQVKRDQAYEQYF.

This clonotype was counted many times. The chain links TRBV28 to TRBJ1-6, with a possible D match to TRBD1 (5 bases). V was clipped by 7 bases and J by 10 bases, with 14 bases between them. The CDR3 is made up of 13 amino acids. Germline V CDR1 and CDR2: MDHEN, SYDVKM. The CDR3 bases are TGTGCCAGCACCCGGGGGTCTAACTCACCCCTCCACTTT. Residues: CASTRGSNSPLHF. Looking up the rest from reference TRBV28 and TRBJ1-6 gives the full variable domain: DVKVTQSSRYLVKRTGEKVFLECVQDMDHENMFWYRQDPGLGLRLIYFSYDVKMKEKGDIPEGYSVSREKKERFSLILESASTNQTSMYLCASTRGSNSPLHFGNGTRLTVT.

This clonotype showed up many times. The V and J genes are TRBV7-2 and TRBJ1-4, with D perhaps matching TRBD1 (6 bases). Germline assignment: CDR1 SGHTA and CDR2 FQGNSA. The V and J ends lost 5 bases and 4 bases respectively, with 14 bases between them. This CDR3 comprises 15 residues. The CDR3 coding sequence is TGTGCCAGCAGCCGGGGGCGACGGTATAATGAAAAACTGTTTTTT. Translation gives CASSRGRRYNEKLFF.

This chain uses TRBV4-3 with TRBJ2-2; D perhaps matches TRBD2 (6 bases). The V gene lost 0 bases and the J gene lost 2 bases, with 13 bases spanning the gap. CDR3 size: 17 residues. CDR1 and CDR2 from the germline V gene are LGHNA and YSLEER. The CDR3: CASSQDRGRTNTGELFF. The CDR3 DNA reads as TGCGCCAGCAGCCAAGATCGGGGGAGGACCAACACCGGGGAGCTGTTTTTT.

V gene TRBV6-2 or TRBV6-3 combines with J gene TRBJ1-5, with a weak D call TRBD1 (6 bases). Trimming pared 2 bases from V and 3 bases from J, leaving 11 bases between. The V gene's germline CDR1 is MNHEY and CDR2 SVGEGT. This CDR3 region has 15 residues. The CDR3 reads CASSYAGQNNQPQHF. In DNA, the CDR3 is TGTGCCAGCAGTTACGCTGGACAGAACAATCAGCCCCAGCATTTT.

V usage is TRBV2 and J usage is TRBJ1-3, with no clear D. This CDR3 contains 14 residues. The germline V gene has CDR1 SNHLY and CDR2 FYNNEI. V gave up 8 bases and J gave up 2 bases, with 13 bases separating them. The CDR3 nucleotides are TGTGCCAGCCAAAAGGGTCTAGCTGGAAACACCATATATTTT. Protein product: CASQKGLAGNTIYF.

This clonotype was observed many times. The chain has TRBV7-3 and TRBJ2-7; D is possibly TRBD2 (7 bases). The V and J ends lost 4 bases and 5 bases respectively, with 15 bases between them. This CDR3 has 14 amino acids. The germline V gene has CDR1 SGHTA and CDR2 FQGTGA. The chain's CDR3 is CASSSTGGGDEQYF. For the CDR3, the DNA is TGTGCCAGCAGCTCAACTGGGGGGGGCGACGAGCAGTACTTC.

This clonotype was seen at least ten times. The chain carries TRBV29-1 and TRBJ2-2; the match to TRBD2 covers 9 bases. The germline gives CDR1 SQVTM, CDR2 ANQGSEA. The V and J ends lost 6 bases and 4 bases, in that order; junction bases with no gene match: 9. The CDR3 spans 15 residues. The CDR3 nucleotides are TGCAGCGTCGCCAGCGGGAGGCGCGGCACCGGGGAGCTGTTTTTT. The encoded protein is CSVASGRRGTGELFF.

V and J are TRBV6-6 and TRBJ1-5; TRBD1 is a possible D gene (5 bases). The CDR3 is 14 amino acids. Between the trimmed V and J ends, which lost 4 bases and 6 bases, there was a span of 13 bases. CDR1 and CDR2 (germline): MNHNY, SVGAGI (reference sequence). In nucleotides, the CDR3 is TGTGCCAGCAGTTTGGGGGGGGGAGGTCAGCCCCAGCATTTT. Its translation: CASSLGGGGQPQHF.

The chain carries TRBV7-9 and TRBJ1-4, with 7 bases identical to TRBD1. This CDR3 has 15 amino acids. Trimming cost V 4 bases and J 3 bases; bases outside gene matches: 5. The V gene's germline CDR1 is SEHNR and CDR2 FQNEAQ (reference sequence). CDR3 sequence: CASSSQGVANEKLFF. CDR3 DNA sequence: TGTGCCAGCAGCTCCCAGGGGGTCGCTAATGAAAAACTGTTTTTT.

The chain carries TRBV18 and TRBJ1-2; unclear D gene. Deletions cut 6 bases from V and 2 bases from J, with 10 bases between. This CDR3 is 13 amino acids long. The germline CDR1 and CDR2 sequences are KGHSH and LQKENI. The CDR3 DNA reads TGTGCCAGCTCGCCCGACAAGAACTATGGCTACACCTTC. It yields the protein CASSPDKNYGYTF.

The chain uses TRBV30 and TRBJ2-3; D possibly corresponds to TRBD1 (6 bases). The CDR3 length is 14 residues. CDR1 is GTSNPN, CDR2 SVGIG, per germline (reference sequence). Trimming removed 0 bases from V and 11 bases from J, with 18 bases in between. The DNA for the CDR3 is TGTGCCTGGAGTGTACAGGGTTCGCCTGGTGGGCAGTATTTT. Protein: CAWSVQGSPGGQYF.

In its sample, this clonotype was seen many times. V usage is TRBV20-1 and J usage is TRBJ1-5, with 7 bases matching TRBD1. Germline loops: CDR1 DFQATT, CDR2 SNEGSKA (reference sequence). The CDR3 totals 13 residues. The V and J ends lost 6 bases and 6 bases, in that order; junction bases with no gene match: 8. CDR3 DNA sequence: TGCAGTGCGCCTACAGGGGCAGGTCAGCCCCAGCATTTT. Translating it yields CSAPTGAGQPQHF.

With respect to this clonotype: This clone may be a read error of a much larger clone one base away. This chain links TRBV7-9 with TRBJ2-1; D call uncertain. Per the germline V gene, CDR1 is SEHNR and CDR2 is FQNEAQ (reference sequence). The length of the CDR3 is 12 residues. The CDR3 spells CDSSLVNAEQFF. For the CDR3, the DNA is TGTGACAGCAGCTTAGTAAACGCTGAGCAGTTCTTC.

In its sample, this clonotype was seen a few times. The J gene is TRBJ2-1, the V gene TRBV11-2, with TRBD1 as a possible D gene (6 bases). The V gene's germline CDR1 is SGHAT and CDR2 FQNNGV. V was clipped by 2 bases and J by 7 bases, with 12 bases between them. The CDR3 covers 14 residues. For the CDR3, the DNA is TGTGCCAGCAGCTTATTCGCCCAGGGGAATGAGCAGTTCTTC. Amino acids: CASSLFAQGNEQFF.

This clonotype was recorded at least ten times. The CDR3 region is CASSPSRYEQYF. DNA of the CDR3: TGTGCCAGCAGCCCGAGCAGATACGAGCAGTACTTC. This chain uses TRBV7-2 with TRBJ2-7, with D unresolved. CDR1 and CDR2 (germline): SGHTA, FQGNSA. The germline V and J ends were trimmed by 5 bases and 4 bases, with 9 bases remaining between them. The CDR3 length is 12 residues.

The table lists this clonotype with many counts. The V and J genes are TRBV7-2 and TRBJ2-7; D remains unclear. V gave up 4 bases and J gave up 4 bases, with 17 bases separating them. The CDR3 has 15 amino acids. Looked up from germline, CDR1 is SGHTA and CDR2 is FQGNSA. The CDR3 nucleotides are TGTGCCAGCAGCTCCGGCGGACCGCTGAGTTACGAGCAGTACTTC. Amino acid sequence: CASSSGGPLSYEQYF.

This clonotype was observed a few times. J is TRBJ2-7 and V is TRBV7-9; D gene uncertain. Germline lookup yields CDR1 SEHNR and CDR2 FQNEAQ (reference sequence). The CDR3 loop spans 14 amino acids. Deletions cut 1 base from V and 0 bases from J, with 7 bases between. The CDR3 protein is CASSLVRSSYEQYF. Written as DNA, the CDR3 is TGTGCCAGCAGCTTAGTCCGAAGCTCCTACGAGCAGTACTTC.

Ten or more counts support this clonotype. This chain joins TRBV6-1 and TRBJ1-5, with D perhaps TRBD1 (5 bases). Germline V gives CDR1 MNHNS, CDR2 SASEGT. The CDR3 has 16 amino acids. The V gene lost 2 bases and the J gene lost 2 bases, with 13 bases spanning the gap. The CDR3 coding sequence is TGTGCCAGCAGTGAAAGGGGAGATAAAGGCAATCAGCCCCAGCATTTT. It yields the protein CASSERGDKGNQPQHF.

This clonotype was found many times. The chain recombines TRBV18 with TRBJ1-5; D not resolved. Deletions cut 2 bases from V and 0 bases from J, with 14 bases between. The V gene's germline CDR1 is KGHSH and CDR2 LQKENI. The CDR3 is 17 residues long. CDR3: CASSPSSRFNSNQPQHF. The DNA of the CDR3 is TGTGCCAGCTCACCATCTAGCCGGTTCAATAGCAATCAGCCCCAGCATTTT.

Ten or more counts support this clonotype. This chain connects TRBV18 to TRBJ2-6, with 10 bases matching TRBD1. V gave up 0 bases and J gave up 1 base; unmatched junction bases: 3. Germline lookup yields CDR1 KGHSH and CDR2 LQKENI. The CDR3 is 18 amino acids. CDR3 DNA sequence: TGTGCCAGCTCACCACCAGGACAGGGGGTATCTGGGGCCAACGTCCTGACTTTC. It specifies CASSPPGQGVSGANVLTF.

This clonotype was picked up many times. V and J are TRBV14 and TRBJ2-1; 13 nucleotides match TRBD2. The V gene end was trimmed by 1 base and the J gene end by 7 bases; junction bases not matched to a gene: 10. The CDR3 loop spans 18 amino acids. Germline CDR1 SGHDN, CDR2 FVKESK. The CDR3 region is CASSQAVPGLAGLNEQFF. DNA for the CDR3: TGTGCCAGCAGCCAAGCGGTCCCGGGACTAGCGGGGTTAAATGAGCAGTTCTTC.

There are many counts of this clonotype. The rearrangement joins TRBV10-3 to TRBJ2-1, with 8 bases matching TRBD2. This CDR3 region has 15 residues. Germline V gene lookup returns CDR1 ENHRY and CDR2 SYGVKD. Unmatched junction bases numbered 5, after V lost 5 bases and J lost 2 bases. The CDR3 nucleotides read TGTGCCATCAGTTGGCGGGAGGCCGCCTACAATGAGCAGTTCTTC. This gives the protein CAISWREAAYNEQFF.

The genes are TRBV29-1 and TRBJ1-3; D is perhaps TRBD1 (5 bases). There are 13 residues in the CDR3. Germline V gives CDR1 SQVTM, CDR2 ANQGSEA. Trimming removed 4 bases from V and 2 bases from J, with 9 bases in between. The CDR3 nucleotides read TGCAGCGTTGGCGAGACAGCTGGAAACACCATATATTTT. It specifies CSVGETAGNTIYF.